This TCR beta chain was recorded in a study of Graves' ophthalmopathy and Graves' hyperthyroidism. CDR3 length equals 16 residues. Trimming removed 8 bases at V and 1 base at J, with 20 bases between. Germline assignment: CDR1 MNHNS and CDR2 SASEGT. For repertoire sequencing, the TCR beta CDR3 regions were amplified from RNA transcripts. First-round RT-PCR used HTBI primers; second-round multiplex PCR followed. TCRdb reanalysed the multiplex PCR reads using MiXCR and keeps one entry per CDR3 protein. The sample comprises 200,000 to 300,000 distinct CDR3 sequences, around 45% of which are singletons, and 40% to 55% rests with the top ten.

Sequencing was performed on peripheral blood. The V call is TRBV6-1, the J call TRBJ1-1; TRBD1 might be the D (6 bases). This receptor was taken from an adult man with Graves' ophthalmopathy. The CDR3 DNA follows: TGTGCCAGCGGGGGCTTCCGAGGTGCTAGGAACACTGAAGCTTTCTTT. Translated, it gives CASGGFRGARNTEAFF.